These T cell receptor beta chains were read from a single sample in a study of blood T cell repertoires in COVID-19. Assay: immunoSEQ multiplex PCR; the TCRdb copy retains only in-frame clones and omits some. The sample yields roughly 270,000 clones, 82% seen once. The sample was PBMCs or T cells enriched from blood (not recorded which). These receptors came from a man in his forties who had been exposed to COVID-19. CDR3s include the opening cysteine and the closing phenylalanine or tryptophan. Size tells how often a clone was seen (once, few, many) or the class of an expanded clone, and some rows leave it out.

j_call clone_size v_call cdr3_aa
TRBJ2-5 - TRBV7-9 CASSGTGPQETQYF
TRBJ1-2 - TRBV27 CASSQTGAYGYTF
TRBJ2-3 - TRBV5-4 CASSKTGSGTDTQYF
TRBJ1-2 - TRBV6-1 CASSEGRAGYGYTF
TRBJ2-2 - TRBV7-6 CASSSPPARRELFF
TRBJ2-1 - TRBV7-9 CASSLVRGLNEQFF
TRBJ2-5 - TRBV7-2 CASSLGSGTETQYF
TRBJ1-1 - TRBV5-1 CASSLDTGVTEAFF
TRBJ2-1 - TRBV7-9 CASSTTGSLAYNEQFF
TRBJ2-1 - TRBV15 CATSGTSGGYNEQFF
TRBJ2-7 - TRBV2 CASRVTWGGEQYF
TRBJ2-7 - TRBV30 CAWIQYEQYF
TRBJ1-6 once TRBV5-1 CASSLGTGNSPLHF
TRBJ2-3 - TRBV29-1 CSVERVFSTDTQYF
TRBJ1-5 - TRBV5-4 CASSRTGSNQPQHF
TRBJ1-1 - TRBV30 CAWRNSNGRQGSTEAFF
TRBJ1-2 - TRBV2 CASSEYSDYGYTF
TRBJ2-1 once TRBV5-1 CASSSQDNEQFF
TRBJ2-1 - TRBV5-1 CASSLDGTNNNEQFF
TRBJ1-2 - TRBV6-5 CASSLNRGYGYTF
TRBJ1-1 - TRBV12-3/TRBV12-4 CASSSRGTEAFF
TRBJ2-4 - TRBV6-1 CASGAPPTAYIQYF
TRBJ1-2 few TRBV6-1 CASSETRRVGYTF
TRBJ1-3 - TRBV3-1/TRBV3-2 CASSREGSGNTIYF
TRBJ2-7 - TRBV2 CAGTASYEQYF
TRBJ2-7 many TRBV5-1 CASSLTSSGVGLKDEQYF
TRBJ2-3 - TRBV9 CASSVHSNTQYF
TRBJ2-1 - TRBV6-5 CASRQRLSSYNEQFF
TRBJ2-4 once TRBV18 CASVGTDLAKNIQYF
TRBJ2-1 - TRBV21-1 CASSRPVAGSYNEQFF
TRBJ2-2 - TRBV27 CASSLQINRPGELFF
TRBJ1-1 once TRBV18 CASSPPRQGIFF
TRBJ2-1 - TRBV5-1 CASSPRAASGYNEQFF
TRBJ2-2 - TRBV5-1 CASSLRRADTGELFF
TRBJ2-1 once TRBV9 CASSVSGLRGYEQFF
TRBJ2-2 - TRBV25-1 CASSDLGAGELFF
TRBJ1-2 - TRBV5-1 CASSAGQGVIANYGYTF
TRBJ1-5 - TRBV5-6 CASSTTGGGNQPQHF
TRBJ1-3 - TRBV14 CASSQDLRRGFPGNTIYF
TRBJ2-3 - TRBV3-1/TRBV3-2 CASSQDIMRGRRITDTQYF
TRBJ1-3 - TRBV5-6 CASSLNPGQWSSGNTIYF
TRBJ1-1 - TRBV7-6 CASSFGQGDTEAFF
TRBJ2-6 - TRBV5-4 CASTLAGANVLTF